A single T cell receptor (beta chain) is shown here with its context. The antigen remains unidentified. This specimen belongs to a study of monozygotic twins with inflammatory bowel disease. The study's findings and limits: The study supported no single strong signal or clonotype linked to IBD. Patient-to-patient differences in immunosuppressive treatment may have added variability to the repertoires. Comparison of concordant versus discordant twins revealed no difference in repertoire similarity, possibly due to limited power.

The CDR3 runs 12 residues. TCRalpha along with TCRbeta cDNA was subjected to two nested PCRs lasting 16 and 9 cycles. Following a re-call of the 5' RACE reads, TCRdb has one entry per CDR3 protein and lacks DNA. The listing records approximately 330,000 distinct CDR3 sequences. Sequencing was performed on blood. The clonotype comes from a human donor with ulcerative colitis or Crohn's disease, or a healthy co-twin of an affected twin (not recorded which). The rearrangement joins TRBV12-3 or TRBV12-4 to TRBJ1-5; there is no DNA to check the TCRdb D call of TRBD1. The CDR3 spells CASRGQNQPQHF.